Below, one TCR beta chain is given with its context. Its target is not known. Germline CDR1 and CDR2: SNHLY and FYNNEI. J lost 5 bases, V lost 3 bases, and 8 bases had no gene match. The CDR3 spans 17 residues. The data derive from a study of cytotoxic CD8 clonotypes in ibrutinib-treated CLL. Across the whole study: Some 10 relapsed/refractory, roughly 16 treatment-naive; 17 IGHV unmutated.

Some clones are missing from TCRdb's copy, which holds only in-frame ones; the method was immunoSEQ multiplex PCR. The data contain around 160,000 clones, nearly 90% of them singletons. Frozen-stored PBMCs produced approximately 2 micrograms of genomic DNA for TCR beta libraries. The study's findings and limits: Clonality was elevated at ibrutinib response and had returned toward baseline at progression.

The material was PBMCs, obtained at disease progression, from a patient treated with ibrutinib. The sequence was obtained from a human donor with chronic lymphocytic leukemia. The chain joins TRBV2 to TRBJ1-5; 12 bases line up with TRBD1. The DNA of the CDR3 is TGTGCCAGCAGTGAGAGCCGGGACAGGGGGCGCGATCAGCCCCAGCATTTT. Its protein is CASSESRDRGRDQPQHF.